A single sample is the source of the 15 T cell receptor beta chains below, sequenced in a study of T cells in Graves' hyperthyroidism and ophthalmopathy. Amplified regions were TCR beta CDR3 sequences from RNA transcripts. With the HTBI primer set, the TCR CDR3 went through a first round of RT-PCR. TCRdb passed the multiplex PCR reads through MiXCR, listing each CDR3 protein once. The sample has roughly 840,000 distinct CDR3 sequences; about 38% are singletons. Sequencing input: blood. These receptors were obtained from a man aged 18 to 30 with Graves' hyperthyroidism.

The V and J genes are TRBV6-5 and TRBJ1-3, with D maybe TRBD1 (5 bases). V lost 2 bases, J lost 4 bases, and 9 bases lay in between. CDR3 length equals 14 residues. Germline V gene data show CDR1 as MNHEY and CDR2 as SVGAGI. CDR3 in amino acids: CASSYEGDGNTIYF. The CDR3 coding sequence is TGTGCCAGCAGTTACGAAGGGGACGGAAACACCATATATTTT.

The chain is built from TRBV4-2 and TRBJ2-6, with D perhaps TRBD1 (6 bases). Germline V lookup: CDR1 LGHNA, CDR2 YNFKEQ. Trimming removed 4 bases from V and 2 bases from J, with 15 bases in between. The CDR3 has 17 residues. CDR3 residues: CASSRLQQGPGANVLTF. DNA for the CDR3: TGTGCCAGCAGCCGATTACAACAGGGACCTGGGGCCAACGTCCTGACTTTC.

This clonotype was detected ten times or more. The chain couples TRBV2 to TRBJ1-1, with D perhaps matching TRBD1 (5 bases). Trimming stripped 10 bases from V and 1 base from J, with 16 bases between. Germline loops: CDR1 SNHLY, CDR2 FYNNEI. The CDR3 loop spans 14 amino acids. In nucleotides, the CDR3 is TGTGCCACCCAGGTAGCGGGGGGGAACACTGAAGCTTTCTTT. This encodes CATQVAGGNTEAFF.

This clonotype came up many times. The chain joins TRBV7-2 to TRBJ2-7, with TRBD2 matching 7 bases. V lost 4 bases to trimming and J lost 9 bases; unmatched junction nucleotides: 12. The germline CDR1 and CDR2 sequences are SGHTA and FQGNSA. This CDR3 is 14 amino acids long. DNA for the CDR3: TGTGCCAGCAGCTACCAAGGACTTAGCGGGCCGCAGTACTTC. This gives the protein CASSYQGLSGPQYF.

This clonotype was counted ten times or more. This rearrangement joins TRBV5-1 to TRBJ2-7, with 10 nucleotides matching TRBD1. CDR1 is SGHRS, CDR2 YFSETQ, per germline. The CDR3 has 14 residues. V shed 2 bases, J shed 3 bases, and the junction held 2 bases outside the gene matches. This chain's CDR3 is CASSFRDRGYEQYF. CDR3 sequence (DNA): TGCGCCAGCAGCTTCCGGGACAGGGGCTACGAGCAGTACTTC.

This clonotype was observed a handful of times. V gene TRBV29-1 combines with J gene TRBJ1-2, with D possibly matching TRBD1 (5 bases). The V end was cut by 5 bases, the J end by 6 bases, with 10 bases between. CDR1 SQVTM and CDR2 ANQGSEA come from the germline V gene. The CDR3 is 11 amino acids. The CDR3 sequence: CSVLSTDGYTF. In DNA, the CDR3 is TGCAGCGTTCTATCGACAGATGGCTACACCTTC.

The CDR3 here is CAISERDTNTEAFF. In nucleotides, the CDR3 is TGTGCCATCAGTGAGAGGGATACGAACACTGAAGCTTTCTTT. This rearrangement joins TRBV10-3 to TRBJ1-1; D unclear. Germline V lookup: CDR1 ENHRY, CDR2 SYGVKD. The CDR3 is 14 amino acids. Trimming shortened V by 2 bases and J by 1 base, and 8 bases separated the two germline ends.

The chain joins TRBV9 to TRBJ2-7, with D possibly matching TRBD2 (6 bases). CDR3 length equals 16 residues. Trimming removed 4 bases at V and 2 bases at J, with 19 bases between. Germline V gene data show CDR1 as SGDLS and CDR2 as YYNGEE. The CDR3 spells CASSQDWRDGTYEQYF. CDR3 sequence (DNA): TGTGCCAGCAGCCAAGATTGGAGGGACGGCACCTACGAGCAGTACTTC.

In its sample, this clonotype was seen many times. CDR3 nucleotide sequence: TGTGCCATCTCCGCAGAAGCTTACGAGCAGTACTTC. Protein product: CAISAEAYEQYF. The J gene is TRBJ2-7, the V gene TRBV10-3; D remains ambiguous. Germline CDR1 reads ENHRY; CDR2 reads SYGVKD. Trimming cost V 8 bases and J 4 bases, with 12 bases left between them. This CDR3 comprises 12 residues.

The CDR3 loop reads CASRGDTGHTETQYF. Here the CDR3 DNA reads TGCGCCAGCAGGGGCGACACGGGACACACAGAGACCCAGTACTTC. V is TRBV5-1 and J is TRBJ2-5; perhaps TRBD1 as D (6 bases). There are 15 residues in the CDR3. V gave up 5 bases and J gave up 4 bases, with 18 bases separating them. The germline V gene has CDR1 SGHRS and CDR2 YFSETQ.

The rearrangement uses TRBV4-1 and TRBJ2-7; D call uncertain. The CDR3 has 13 residues. The germline gives CDR1 MGHRA, CDR2 YSYEKL. Trimming stripped 1 base from V and 5 bases from J, with 9 bases between. Written as DNA, the CDR3 is TGCGCCAGCAGCCAAGGGGTTAGCAACGAGCAGTACTTC. Translated, it gives CASSQGVSNEQYF.

In regard to this clonotype: A much larger clone lies one base from this, so it may be a read error. The gene calls are TRBV2 and TRBJ1-5; D is possibly TRBD1 (6 bases). CDR3 length: 13 residues. Per germline, CDR1 SNHLY and CDR2 FYNNEI. Trimming took off 7 bases at V and 4 bases at J, with 11 bases between the two ends. The CDR3 coding sequence is TGTGCCAGCATATACCAGGGGAATCAGCCCCAGCATTTT. Protein product: CASIYQGNQPQHF.

This clonotype was found a few times. This chain joins TRBV4-1 and TRBJ2-5; tentatively, D is TRBD1 (5 bases). Trimming took off 0 bases at V and 9 bases at J, with 17 bases between the two ends. The CDR3 is made up of 15 amino acids. Germline lookup yields CDR1 MGHRA and CDR2 YSYEKL. CDR3 nucleotide sequence: TGCGCCAGCAGCCAAGATCCGACAGCCCAAGGGGCCCAGTACTTC. It codes for CASSQDPTAQGAQYF.

The chain links TRBV12-3 or TRBV12-4 to TRBJ1-4; D is ambiguous. This CDR3 region has 16 residues. Trimming removed 5 bases from V and 8 bases from J, with 21 bases in between. The CDR3 DNA reads TGTGCCAGCAGTCACCCGGGAAATACCCGTTCCGAAAAACTGTTTTTT. Its translation: CASSHPGNTRSEKLFF.

This clonotype has a count of ten or more. The rearrangement joins TRBV20-1 to TRBJ1-2; 7 positions match TRBD1. The ends lost 7 bases at V and 5 bases at J; junction bases unmatched: 4. Germline CDR1 DFQATT, CDR2 SNEGSKA (reference sequence). The CDR3 is 11 residues long. CDR3 in DNA: TGCAGTGTTGAGGGGGCTTATGGCTACACCTTC. It yields the protein CSVEGAYGYTF.